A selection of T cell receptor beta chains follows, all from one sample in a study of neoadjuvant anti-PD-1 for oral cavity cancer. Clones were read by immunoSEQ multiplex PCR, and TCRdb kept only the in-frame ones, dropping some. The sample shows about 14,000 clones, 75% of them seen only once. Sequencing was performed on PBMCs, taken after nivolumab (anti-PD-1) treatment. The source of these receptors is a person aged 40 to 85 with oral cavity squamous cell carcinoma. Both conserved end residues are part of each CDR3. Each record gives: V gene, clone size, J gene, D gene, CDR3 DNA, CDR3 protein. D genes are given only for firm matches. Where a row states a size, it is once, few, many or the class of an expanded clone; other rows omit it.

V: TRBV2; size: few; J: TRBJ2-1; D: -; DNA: TGTGCCAGCAGTGAAGGGACCTATCTTCCCGATGAGCAGTTCTTC; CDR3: CASSEGTYLPDEQFF
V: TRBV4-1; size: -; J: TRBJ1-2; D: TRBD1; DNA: TGCGCCAGCAGCCGACTTCAGGGGGATGGCTACACCTTC; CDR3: CASSRLQGDGYTF
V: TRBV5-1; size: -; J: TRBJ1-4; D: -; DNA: TGCGCCAGCAGCTCGGGACGACGGGCAAATGAAAAACTGTTTTTT; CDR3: CASSSGRRANEKLFF
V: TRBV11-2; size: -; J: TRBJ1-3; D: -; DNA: TGTGCCAGCAGCTTATGGGGGGTCGGAAACACCATATATTTT; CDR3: CASSLWGVGNTIYF
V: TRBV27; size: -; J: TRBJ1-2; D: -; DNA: TGTGCCAGCAGCCCAGGAGGGTGGACAGGCTACACCTTC; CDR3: CASSPGGWTGYTF
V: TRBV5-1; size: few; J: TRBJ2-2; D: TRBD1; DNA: TGCGCCAGCAGCGTGACAGGGGGCGAAACCGGGGAGCTGTTTTTT; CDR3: CASSVTGGETGELFF
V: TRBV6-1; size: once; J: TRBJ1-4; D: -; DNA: TGTGCCAGCAGCATTGACCTCCCCACCTATGAAAAACTGTTTTTT; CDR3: CASSIDLPTYEKLFF
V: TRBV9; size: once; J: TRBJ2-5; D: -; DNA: TGTGCCAGCAGCAGCAACACAGGACTCCTCAAGACCCAGTACTTC; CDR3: CASSSNTGLLKTQYF
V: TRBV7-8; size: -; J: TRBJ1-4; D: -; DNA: TGTGCCAGCAGCCGTCTTGGGTGGGGGTCAACTAATGAAAAACTGTTTTTT; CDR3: CASSRLGWGSTNEKLFF
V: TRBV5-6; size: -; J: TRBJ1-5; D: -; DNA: TGTGCCAGCAGCCCGAAAGGAGGCGTTAATCAGCCCCAGCATTTT; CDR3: CASSPKGGVNQPQHF
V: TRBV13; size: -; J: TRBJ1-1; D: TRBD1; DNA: TGTGCCAGCAGCTTACTGTACAGGGGCCCCGGGGGTGGTGAAGCTTTCTTT; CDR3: CASSLLYRGPGGGEAFF
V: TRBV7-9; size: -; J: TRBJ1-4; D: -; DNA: TGTGCCAGCAGCTTAGCCCAGACAACTAATGAAAAACTGTTTTTT; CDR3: CASSLAQTTNEKLFF
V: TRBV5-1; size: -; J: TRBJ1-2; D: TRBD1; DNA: TGCGCCAGCAGCGCCTTCGGACAGGGGGCGATTGGCTACACCTTC; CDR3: CASSAFGQGAIGYTF
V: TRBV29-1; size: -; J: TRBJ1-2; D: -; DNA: TGCAGCGTTGAATTGACCGCCTATGGCTACACCTTC; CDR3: CSVELTAYGYTF
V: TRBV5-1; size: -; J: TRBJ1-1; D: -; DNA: TGCGCCAGCAACCCGGGCAGGGGGAACACTGAAGCTTTCTTT; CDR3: CASNPGRGNTEAFF
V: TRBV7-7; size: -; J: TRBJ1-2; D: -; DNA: TGTGCCAGCAGCTTAGAGGTCCCGGGGGGTGGTAACTATGGCTACACCTTC; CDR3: CASSLEVPGGGNYGYTF
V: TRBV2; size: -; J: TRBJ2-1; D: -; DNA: TGTGCCAGCTCTGTGGACAATGAGCAGTTCTTC; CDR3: CASSVDNEQFF
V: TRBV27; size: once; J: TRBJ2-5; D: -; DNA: TGTGCCAACACGGGGTCGAGGGAGACCCAGTACTTC; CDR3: CANTGSRETQYF
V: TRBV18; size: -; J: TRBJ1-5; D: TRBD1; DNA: TGTGCCAGCGCAGGGGGGGAGGAACAGCCCCAGCATTTT; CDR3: CASAGGEEQPQHF
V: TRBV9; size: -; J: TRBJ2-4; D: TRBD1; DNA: TGTGCCAGCAGCGTAGCTGGACAGGGAAACATTCAGTACTTC; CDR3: CASSVAGQGNIQYF
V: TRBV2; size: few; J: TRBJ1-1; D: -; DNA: TGTGCCAGCATCGGGTCAGGGAACACTGAAGCTTTCTTT; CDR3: CASIGSGNTEAFF
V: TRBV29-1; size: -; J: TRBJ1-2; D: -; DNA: TGCAGCGTTGAGAAAAACTCAGGCTATGGCTACACCTTC; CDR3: CSVEKNSGYGYTF